The 24 T cell receptor beta chains below all came from one sample that was sequenced in a study of blood T cell repertoires in COVID-19. The data were produced by immunoSEQ multiplex PCR, yet TCRdb's version contains in-frame clones alone and is incomplete. Here the sample spans around 170,000 clones, about 86% being singletons. Sequencing was performed on peripheral blood. These receptors were collected from a man aged 50 or older with active or convalescent COVID-19.

This chain joins TRBV14 and TRBJ2-2, with TRBD2 as a possible D gene (5 bases). Trimming shortened V by 2 bases and J by 5 bases, and 6 bases separated the two germline ends. This CDR3 is built from 13 residues. Germline V gene data show CDR1 as SGHDN and CDR2 as FVKESK. CDR3 bases: TGTGCCAGCAGCCAATTAGCGACCGGGGAGCTGTTTTTT. It yields the protein CASSQLATGELFF.

This chain joins TRBV29-1 and TRBJ2-2; TRBD1 matches at 8 bases. CDR3 length: 13 residues. From germline, CDR1 is SQVTM and CDR2 ANQGSEA. Trimming took 6 bases from V and 8 from J; bases not matched to a gene: 8. The CDR3 nucleotides read TGCAGCGTGTCAGGGGGCATTTCGGGGGAGCTGTTTTTT. Amino acid sequence: CSVSGGISGELFF.

This clone was picked up a small number of times. J is TRBJ1-1 and V is TRBV5-1; 9 bases are a match to TRBD1. The CDR3 sequence is 14 residues long. Germline V CDR1 and CDR2: SGHRS, YFSETQ. The J segment lost 4 bases and the V segment lost 0 bases, leaving 1 base of the junction unmatched. The CDR3 DNA reads as TGCGCCAGCAGCTTGGGGGACAGGGCCACTGAAGCTTTCTTT. It encodes CASSLGDRATEAFF. Full variable domain (remainder filled in from reference TRBV5-1 and TRBJ1-1): KAGVTQTPRYLIKTRGQQVTLSCSPISGHRSVSWYQQTPGQGLQFLFEYFSETQRNKGNFPGRFSGRQFSNSRSEMNVSTLELGDSALYLCASSLGDRATEAFFGQGTRLTVV.

The rearrangement links TRBV3-1 (or the pseudogene TRBV3-2) to TRBJ2-4; 7 bases align to TRBD1. The V segment lost 4 bases and the J segment 5 bases; nucleotides outside the gene matches: 11. Germline V gives CDR1 LGHDT, CDR2 YNNKEL (reference sequence). The CDR3 extends over 16 amino acids. The CDR3 region is CASSRPQGGGQNIQYF. The CDR3 DNA reads as TGTGCCAGCAGCCGTCCTCAAGGGGGCGGCCAAAACATTCAGTACTTC.

The chain is built from TRBV11-3 and TRBJ1-1, with unresolved D. The CDR3 has 13 amino acids. The V end lost 4 bases, the J end lost 1 base, and 7 bases lay between the germline ends. Per germline, CDR1 SGHNT and CDR2 YENEEA. CDR3 sequence reads: CASSSTQNTEAFF. CDR3 coding DNA: TGTGCCAGCAGCTCTACGCAGAACACTGAAGCTTTCTTT.

The V gene is TRBV6-2 or TRBV6-3, the J gene TRBJ1-5, with D unresolved. V was pared by 3 bases and J by 2 bases, with 11 bases between. Germline V lookup: CDR1 MNHEY, CDR2 SVGEGT. The CDR3 covers 15 residues. The CDR3 DNA reads TGTGCCAGCAGTTATGCAGGCTTGGGCAATCAGCCCCAGCATTTT. Protein: CASSYAGLGNQPQHF.

V gene TRBV12-3 or TRBV12-4 combines with J gene TRBJ1-5; D is uncertain. Between the trimmed V and J ends, which lost 7 bases and 4 bases, there was a span of 11 bases. There are 13 residues in the CDR3. Here the CDR3 reads CASTNSRNQPQHF. DNA for the CDR3: TGTGCCAGCACCAACAGTCGTAATCAGCCCCAGCATTTT.

This clone was seen just once. This rearrangement joins TRBV5-5 to TRBJ1-1, with 9 bases aligning to TRBD1. V lost 3 bases, J lost 1 base, and 13 bases stayed unmatched. The CDR3 has 18 amino acids. Germline-derived CDR1 and CDR2 are SGHKS and YYEKEE (reference sequence). CDR3 bases: TGTGCCAGCAGCTCGGAGTTACAGGGGGCTACTCAGAACACTGAAGCTTTCTTT. Its protein product is CASSSELQGATQNTEAFF.

The V gene is TRBV5-1, the J gene TRBJ2-5; no definite D call. CDR3 length equals 13 residues. In germline, CDR1 is SGHRS, CDR2 YFSETQ. V was trimmed by 4 bases and J by 5 bases, leaving 12 bases between them. As DNA, the CDR3 is TGCGCCAGCAGCCGAGCCAGCGCCGAGACCCAGTACTTC. Translation: CASSRASAETQYF.

The chain combines TRBV29-1 with TRBJ2-2, with 9 bases lining up with TRBD1. The V and J ends lost 6 bases and 7 bases, in that order; junction bases with no gene match: 3. The length of the CDR3 is 12 residues. Germline V lookup: CDR1 SQVTM, CDR2 ANQGSEA. The CDR3 loop reads CSVNRGLGELFF. The DNA for the CDR3 is TGCAGCGTGAACAGGGGGCTCGGGGAGCTGTTTTTT.

The V gene is TRBV7-9, the J gene TRBJ1-2; 8 bases align to TRBD1. After removal of 2 bases from V and 4 bases from J, the junction contained 3 bases not matched to a gene. The germline gives CDR1 SEHNR, CDR2 FQNEAQ (reference sequence). The CDR3 consists of 14 residues. DNA for the CDR3: TGTGCCAGCAGCTTATGGGACAGGTCCTATGGCTACACCTTC. It encodes CASSLWDRSYGYTF. Filled out from reference TRBV7-9 and TRBJ1-2, the complete variable domain reads DTGVSQNPRHKITKRGQNVTFRCDPISEHNRLYWYRQTLGQGPEFLTYFQNEAQLEKSRLLSDRFSAERPKGSFSTLEIQRTEQGDSAMYLCASSLWDRSYGYTFGSGTRLTVV.

In regard to this clone: At one end, the junction sequence differs from germline, possibly due to a read error. This sequence joins TRBV5-1 and TRBJ2-1, with 9 bases that match TRBD2. This CDR3 contains 19 residues. Germline CDR1 SGHRS, CDR2 YFSETQ. The DNA of the CDR3 is TGCGCCAGCAACTTGAAAGCGGGGGGCGTCCAAAGCTCCTACAATGAGCAGTTCTTC. Protein product: CASNLKAGGVQSSYNEQFF.

This rearrangement joins TRBV9 to TRBJ1-5; tentatively, D is TRBD1 (5 bases). The CDR3 contains 14 residues. Germline V gives CDR1 SGDLS, CDR2 YYNGEE. Trimming pared 4 bases from V and 8 bases from J, leaving 16 bases between. The CDR3 region is CASSPHGGTEPQHF. The CDR3 DNA is TGTGCCAGCAGCCCCCATGGGGGGACGGAGCCCCAGCATTTT.

With regard to this clone: In the same sample, other DNA sequences code for this CDR3. The rearrangement uses TRBV5-1 and TRBJ2-5, with 9 bases that match TRBD1. CDR3 length equals 14 residues. Losses at the gene ends were 3 bases for V and 4 bases for J; bases not matched to a gene: 4. In germline, CDR1 is SGHRS, CDR2 YFSETQ. The CDR3 DNA is TGCGCCAGCAGCTCGGGACAGGGTGGAGAGACCCAGTACTTC. This gives the protein CASSSGQGGETQYF.

This clone was seen a handful of times. V usage is TRBV29-1 and J usage is TRBJ1-5; 7 bases are shared with TRBD1. CDR1 and CDR2 from the germline V gene are SQVTM and ANQGSEA. This CDR3 comprises 13 residues. J gave up 4 bases and V 4 bases, and 4 bases lay outside the gene matches. This CDR3 is CSVAGQANQPQHF. The CDR3 DNA follows: TGCAGCGTTGCCGGACAGGCTAATCAGCCCCAGCATTTT.

The chain links TRBV18 to TRBJ2-5, with 12 bases fitting TRBD2. This CDR3 comprises 16 residues. Germline trimming cut 5 bases from V and 3 bases from J; bases unmatched to any gene: 7. Germline-derived CDR1 and CDR2 are KGHSH and LQKENI. CDR3 amino acids: CASSSLAGGIEETQYF. In DNA form, the CDR3 reads TGTGCCAGCTCATCACTAGCGGGAGGTATCGAAGAGACCCAGTACTTC. Together with reference TRBV18 and TRBJ2-5, the CDR3 gives the full variable domain: NAGVMQNPRHLVRRRGQEARLRCSPMKGHSHVYWYRQLPEEGLKFMVYLQKENIIDESGMPKERFSAEFPKEGPSILRIQQVVRGDSAAYFCASSSLAGGIEETQYFGPGTRLLVL.

The table lists this clone with a count of one. V is TRBV10-3 and J is TRBJ2-5, with TRBD2 as a possible D gene (6 bases). Germline CDR1 reads ENHRY; CDR2 reads SYGVKD. This CDR3 region has 15 residues. Trimming pared 4 bases from V and 3 bases from J, leaving 15 bases between. The chain's CDR3 is CAISGDRDSKETQYF. In nucleotides, the CDR3 is TGTGCCATCAGTGGAGACCGGGACTCGAAAGAGACCCAGTACTTC.

The J gene is TRBJ2-1, the V gene TRBV5-4, with D maybe TRBD2 (7 bases). In germline, CDR1 is SGHNT, CDR2 YYREEE (reference sequence). Trimming left V 0 bases short and J 5 bases short, with 12 bases between. The CDR3 covers 15 residues. The CDR3 region is CASSLDKGGHNEQFF. In nucleotides, the CDR3 is TGTGCCAGCAGCTTGGACAAGGGGGGGCACAATGAGCAGTTCTTC.

V and J are TRBV5-1 and TRBJ2-1, with D perhaps TRBD2 (5 bases). Germline V gene lookup returns CDR1 SGHRS and CDR2 YFSETQ. CDR3 size: 14 residues. V shed 0 bases and J shed 7 bases, with 11 bases lying between them. The DNA of the CDR3 is TGCGCCAGCAGCTTGGCCTTTGAGGGAAATGAGCAGTTCTTC. It specifies CASSLAFEGNEQFF.

The rearrangement links TRBV9 to TRBJ2-2; maybe TRBD1 (5 bases). Trimming stripped 4 bases from V and 2 bases from J, with 12 bases between. The CDR3 contains 15 residues. Germline V lookup: CDR1 SGDLS, CDR2 YYNGEE. DNA of the CDR3: TGTGCCAGCAGCCCTAGGACAACAAACACCGGGGAGCTGTTTTTT. As protein: CASSPRTTNTGELFF.

The chain links TRBV5-6 to TRBJ2-5; 9 bases map to TRBD1. The trim removed 4 bases at V and 3 bases at J, leaving 4 bases unmatched. This CDR3 is 14 amino acids long. Germline lookup yields CDR1 SGHDT and CDR2 YYEEEE. The CDR3 is CASSTRTGEETQYF. CDR3 coding DNA: TGTGCCAGCAGCACGCGGACAGGGGAAGAGACCCAGTACTTC. Variable domain in full (rest from reference TRBV5-6 and TRBJ2-5): DAGVTQSPTHLIKTRGQQVTLRCSPKSGHDTVSWYQQALGQGPQFIFQYYEEEERQRGNFPDRFSGHQFPNYSSELNVNALLLGDSALYLCASSTRTGEETQYFGPGTRLLVL.

The chain recombines TRBV24-1 with TRBJ1-2; a weak D match, TRBD1 (6 bases). The CDR3 is made up of 14 amino acids. CDR1 and CDR2 from the germline V gene are KGHDR and SFDVKD. V gave up 2 bases and J gave up 6 bases, with 12 bases separating them. The CDR3 region has the DNA TGTGCCACCAGTGATTCTGGACAGTGGAATGGCTACACCTTC. Protein: CATSDSGQWNGYTF.

This clone was seen a handful of times. V gene TRBV19 combines with J gene TRBJ1-3; no reliable D call. Deletions cut 5 bases from V and 1 base from J, with 15 bases between. This CDR3 is 16 amino acids long. The germline CDR1 and CDR2 sequences are LNHDA and SQIVND (reference sequence). The CDR3 coding sequence is TGTGCCAGTAGTGACCCAAGGCGGGGATCTGGAAACACCATATATTTT. It codes for CASSDPRRGSGNTIYF.

This clone has a single count. The chain recombines TRBV5-1 with TRBJ1-4, with a weak D call TRBD1 (6 bases). Trimming removed 2 bases from V and 4 bases from J, with 9 bases in between. Germline CDR1 reads SGHRS; CDR2 reads YFSETQ. This CDR3 comprises 14 residues. The CDR3 loop reads CASSLGQLNEKLFF. The CDR3 DNA reads as TGCGCCAGCAGCTTAGGACAGCTTAATGAAAAACTGTTTTTT.